A selection of T cell receptor beta chains follows, all from one sample in a study of cytomegalovirus exposure and HLA in healthy donors. Generated by immunoSEQ multiplex PCR, the TCRdb table keeps only in-frame clones and is missing some. The top ten hold roughly 2% of the sample, which has about 160,000 clones, about 76% seen once. Sequenced: PBMCs. Receptors were obtained from a female donor in good health and CMV-seronegative. The CDR3 runs from the conserved cysteine through the conserved F or W. D genes are given only for firm matches. A clone size is listed for some rows: how often the clone was seen (once, few, many), or a class if it is expanded.

j_call,v_call,d_call,clone_size,cdr3_aa,cdr3_nt
TRBJ1-3,TRBV14,-,-,CASSQDPIISGNTIYF,TGTGCCAGCAGCCAAGACCCTATAATCTCTGGAAACACCATATATTTT
TRBJ1-1,TRBV6-5,-,-,CASKSYLMNTEAFF,TGTGCCAGCAAATCCTATCTAATGAACACTGAAGCTTTCTTT
TRBJ2-1,TRBV30,-,-,CAWGQLGQGLNEQFF,TGTGCCTGGGGTCAACTCGGACAGGGACTAAATGAGCAGTTCTTC
TRBJ1-1,TRBV5-1,-,few,CASSPDSMNTEAFF,TGCGCCAGCAGCCCAGACAGCATGAACACTGAAGCTTTCTTT
TRBJ2-7,TRBV29-1,-,-,CSVIPGRTYEQYF,TGCAGCGTTATCCCAGGGAGGACCTACGAGCAGTACTTC
TRBJ2-7,TRBV2,TRBD1,-,CASRSRDRGYEQYF,TGTGCCAGCAGGTCCCGGGACAGGGGCTACGAGCAGTACTTC
TRBJ1-6,TRBV6-1,TRBD1,-,CASSLTGDLSSLHF,TGTGCCAGCAGTCTCACAGGGGATCTATCGTCCCTCCACTTT
TRBJ1-5,TRBV5-1,-,-,CASSLIRQSPRKYSNQPQHF,TGCGCCAGCAGCTTAATTAGACAGTCCCCTCGTAAATATAGCAATCAGCCCCAGCATTTT
TRBJ1-2,TRBV5-1,TRBD1,few,CASSLGTGEWYGYTF,TGCGCCAGCAGCTTGGGGACAGGGGAGTGGTATGGCTACACCTTC
TRBJ2-7,TRBV28,TRBD1,-,CASTVPRTGGDEQYF,TGTGCCAGCACCGTCCCCCGGACAGGGGGTGACGAGCAGTACTTC
TRBJ2-3,TRBV9,TRBD1,few,CASSEGSGQGAADTQYF,TGTGCCAGCAGCGAGGGAAGCGGACAGGGGGCCGCAGATACGCAGTATTTT
TRBJ1-1,TRBV2,TRBD1,-,CASSFSGGVGTEAFF,TGTGCCAGCAGTTTCTCAGGGGGCGTCGGCACTGAAGCTTTCTTT
TRBJ2-7,TRBV6-5,-,-,CASTGGGQLYEQYF,TGTGCCAGCACGGGCGGGGGACAACTATACGAGCAGTACTTC
TRBJ2-2,TRBV5-4,TRBD1,-,CASSLPGTVFTGELFF,TGTGCCAGCAGCTTGCCCGGGACAGTCTTCACCGGGGAGCTGTTTTTT